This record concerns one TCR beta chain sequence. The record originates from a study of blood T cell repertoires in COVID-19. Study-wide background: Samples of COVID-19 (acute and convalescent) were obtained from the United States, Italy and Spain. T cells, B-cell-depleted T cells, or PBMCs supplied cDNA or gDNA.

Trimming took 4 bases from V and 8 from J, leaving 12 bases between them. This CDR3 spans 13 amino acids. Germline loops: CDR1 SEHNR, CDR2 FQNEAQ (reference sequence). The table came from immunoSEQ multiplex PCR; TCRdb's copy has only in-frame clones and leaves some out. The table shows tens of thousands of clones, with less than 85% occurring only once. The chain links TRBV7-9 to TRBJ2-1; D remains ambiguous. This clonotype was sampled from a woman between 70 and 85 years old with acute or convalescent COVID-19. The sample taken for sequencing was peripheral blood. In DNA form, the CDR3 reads TGTGCCAGCAGCTCACTGAGCTCGGATGAGCAGTTCTTC. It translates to CASSSLSSDEQFF.